The clone carrying this T cell receptor (beta chain) was picked up a small number of times. The antigen is unknown. The data derive from a study of cytomegalovirus exposure and HLA in healthy donors. Study results and caveats: According to the study, 150 to 200 TCR beta chains were cytomegalovirus-associated. In terms of immune exposure information, only CMV serostatus was available. Likely technical artifact: a cluster of highly shared sequence variants. Using a false discovery rate of 0.05, a later analysis showed that 16,951 TCR beta sequences were associated with HLA alleles.

Germline assignment: CDR1 SGHNT and CDR2 YENEEA. Trimming shortened V by 5 bases and J by 4 bases, and 22 bases separated the two germline ends. The CDR3 spans 17 residues. PCR employed 60 Vbeta and 13 Jbeta primers. Generated by immunoSEQ multiplex PCR, the TCRdb table keeps only in-frame clones and is missing some. The profile shows approximately 220,000 clones, around 79% of them singletons. Input material: PBMCs. The rearrangement links TRBV11-3 to TRBJ2-3; D may be TRBD2 (7 bases). This clonotype was obtained from a male donor in good health and CMV-seronegative. The CDR3 sequence: CASSQRRGGGFADTQYF. CDR3 sequence (DNA): TGTGCCAGCAGCCAAAGGAGGGGGGGCGGATTTGCAGATACGCAGTATTTT.